The 5 T cell receptor beta chains listed next were all sequenced from one sample in a study of T cell changes during pregnancy in multiple sclerosis. Only in-frame clones appear in the TCRdb table, and some are missing; sequencing was by immunoSEQ multiplex PCR. The table includes about 70,000 clones, about 90% detected once. The input for sequencing was peripheral blood, taken in the first trimester of pregnancy. The receptor source for this set is a female donor with multiple sclerosis, enrolled in a pregnancy study.

The rearrangement links TRBV7-9 to TRBJ1-2; TRBD1 matches 8 bases. The CDR3 covers 16 residues. With V trimmed by 3 bases and J by 8 bases, 14 bases remained unmatched. Germline CDR1 and CDR2: SEHNR and FQNEAQ (reference sequence). The CDR3 DNA is TGTGCCAGCAGCTTTCAGCTTTGGACAGGGAGGGCCGGCTACACCTTC. Translation gives CASSFQLWTGRAGYTF.

This chain uses TRBV11-2 with TRBJ1-1, with a tentative D call TRBD1 (6 bases). Trimming shortened V by 5 bases and J by 3 bases, and 19 bases separated the two germline ends. This CDR3 is 16 amino acids long. Germline CDR1 is SGHAT and CDR2 is FQNNGV. This chain's CDR3 is CASSGGAGELDTEAFF. The CDR3 DNA follows: TGTGCCAGCAGCGGGGGGGCAGGGGAATTAGACACTGAAGCTTTCTTT.

V is TRBV5-1 and J is TRBJ2-3, with D possibly TRBD2 on 7 matching bases. Germline CDR1 and CDR2: SGHRS and YFSETQ. The CDR3 totals 16 residues. Trimming left V 4 bases short and J 7 bases short, with 22 bases between. The CDR3 sequence: CASSQPLGGAGNTQYF. In DNA form, the CDR3 reads TGCGCCAGCAGCCAGCCCCTGGGGGGGGCGGGGAATACGCAGTATTTT. Based on the CDR3 plus reference TRBV5-1 and TRBJ2-3, the full variable domain is KAGVTQTPRYLIKTRGQQVTLSCSPISGHRSVSWYQQTPGQGLQFLFEYFSETQRNKGNFPGRFSGRQFSNSRSEMNVSTLELGDSALYLCASSQPLGGAGNTQYFGPGTRLTVL.

This rearrangement joins TRBV7-2 to TRBJ1-1, with unresolved D. Trimming left V 5 bases short and J 1 base short, with 8 bases between. CDR1 is SGHTA and CDR2 is FQGNSA in the germline V gene. The CDR3 runs to 13 residues. The CDR3 DNA reads as TGTGCCAGCAGCCAGACACAGAACACTGAAGCTTTCTTT. Amino acid sequence: CASSQTQNTEAFF. The full variable domain, rest sourced from reference TRBV7-2 and TRBJ1-1, is GAGVSQSPSNKVTEKGKDVELRCDPISGHTALYWYRQSLGQGLEFLIYFQGNSAPDKSGLPSDRFSAERTGGSVSTLTIQRTQQEDSAVYLCASSQTQNTEAFFGQGTRLTVV.

The V gene is TRBV18, the J gene TRBJ1-5; D gene unclear. The germline gives CDR1 KGHSH, CDR2 LQKENI. The CDR3 length is 13 residues. V lost 8 bases and J 1 base, leaving 9 bases between the germline ends. This chain's CDR3 is CASNDGSNQPQHF. In DNA form, the CDR3 reads TGTGCCAGCAACGACGGGAGCAATCAGCCCCAGCATTTT.